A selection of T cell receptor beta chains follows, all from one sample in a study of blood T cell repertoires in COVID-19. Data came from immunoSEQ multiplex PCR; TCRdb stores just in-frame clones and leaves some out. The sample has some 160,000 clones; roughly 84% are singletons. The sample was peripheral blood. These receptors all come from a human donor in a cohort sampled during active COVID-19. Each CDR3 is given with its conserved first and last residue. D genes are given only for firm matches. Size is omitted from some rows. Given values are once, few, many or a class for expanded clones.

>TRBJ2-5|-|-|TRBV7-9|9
CGTQETQYF
TGCGGGACTCAAGAGACCCAGTACTTC
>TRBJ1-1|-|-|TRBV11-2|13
CASSLVKGVTAFF
TGTGCCAGCAGCTTAGTGAAAGGGGTAACAGCTTTCTTT
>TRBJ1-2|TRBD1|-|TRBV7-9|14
CASSSGGQNYGYTF
TGTGCCAGCAGCTCAGGGGGCCAGAACTATGGCTACACCTTC
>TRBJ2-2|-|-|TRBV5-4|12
CASSLGTGTLFF
TGTGCCAGCAGCTTGGGGACGGGAACGCTGTTTTTT
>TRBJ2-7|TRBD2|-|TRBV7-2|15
CASSLRTAGAYEQYF
TGTGCCAGCAGCCTGAGGACAGCGGGGGCCTACGAGCAGTACTTC
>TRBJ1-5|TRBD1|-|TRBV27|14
CASSFRDSPGPQHF
TGTGCCAGCAGTTTTCGGGACAGCCCGGGGCCCCAGCATTTT
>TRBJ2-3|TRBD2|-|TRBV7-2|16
CASSARQRGGLDTQYF
TGTGCCAGCAGCGCTCGTCAGCGGGGGGGCTTGGATACGCAGTATTTT
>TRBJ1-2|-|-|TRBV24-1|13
CATSDFRGHGYTF
TGTGCCACCAGTGATTTCAGGGGCCATGGCTACACCTTC
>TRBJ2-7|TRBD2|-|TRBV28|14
CASNKASGSYEQYF
TGTGCCAGCAACAAGGCTAGCGGCTCCTACGAGCAGTACTTC
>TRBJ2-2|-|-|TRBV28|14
CASSPRWTVGELFF
TGTGCCAGCAGTCCCCGGTGGACTGTCGGGGAGCTGTTTTTT
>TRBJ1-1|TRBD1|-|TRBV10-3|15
CAISDKDRGNTEAFF
TGTGCCATCAGTGACAAGGACAGGGGAAACACTGAAGCTTTCTTT
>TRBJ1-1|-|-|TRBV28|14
CASSLPGQNTEAFF
TGTGCCAGCAGTCTCCCGGGACAGAACACTGAAGCTTTCTTT
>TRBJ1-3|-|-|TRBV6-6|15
CASSYAFSSGNTIYF
TGTGCCAGCAGTTACGCTTTCAGCTCTGGAAACACCATATATTTT
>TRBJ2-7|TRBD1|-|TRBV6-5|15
CASSYSWDRGDEQYF
TGTGCCAGCAGTTACTCCTGGGACAGGGGCGACGAGCAGTACTTC
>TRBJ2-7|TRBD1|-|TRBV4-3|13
CASSQAQGNEQYF
TGCGCCAGCAGCCAAGCACAGGGGAACGAGCAGTACTTC
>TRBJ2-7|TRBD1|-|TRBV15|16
CATSSPGQPNSYEQYF
TGTGCCACCAGCAGCCCGGGACAGCCTAACTCCTACGAGCAGTACTTC
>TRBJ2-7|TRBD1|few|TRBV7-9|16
CASSRPGQGDSYEQYF
TGTGCCAGCAGCAGGCCGGGACAGGGGGACTCCTACGAGCAGTACTTC
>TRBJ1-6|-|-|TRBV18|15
CASSPFEGSGSPLHF
TGTGCCAGCTCACCATTTGAGGGTTCAGGTTCACCCCTCCACTTT
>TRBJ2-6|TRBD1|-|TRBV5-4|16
CASSQGQGFGANVLTF
TGTGCCAGCAGCCAAGGACAGGGGTTCGGGGCCAACGTCCTGACTTTC
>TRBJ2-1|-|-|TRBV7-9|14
CASSLTEFYNEQFF
TGTGCCAGCAGCTTAACGGAGTTTTACAATGAGCAGTTCTTC
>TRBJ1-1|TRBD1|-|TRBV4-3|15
CASSQGTGWFPEAFF
TGCGCCAGCAGCCAGGGGACAGGGTGGTTCCCTGAAGCTTTCTTT
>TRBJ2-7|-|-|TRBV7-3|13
CASSPIQTGEQYF
TGTGCCAGCAGCCCCATACAAACAGGAGAGCAGTACTTC
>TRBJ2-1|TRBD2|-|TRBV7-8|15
CASSTTSGGINEQFF
TGTGCCAGCAGCACCACTAGCGGGGGTATCAATGAGCAGTTCTTC
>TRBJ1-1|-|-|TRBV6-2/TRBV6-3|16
CASSYAKGLRSTEAFF
TGTGCCAGCAGTTACGCAAAGGGACTCCGGAGCACTGAAGCTTTCTTT
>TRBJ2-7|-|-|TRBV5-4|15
CASSLVGGRNYEQYF
TGTGCCAGCAGCTTGGTGGGGGGTAGGAATTACGAGCAGTACTTC
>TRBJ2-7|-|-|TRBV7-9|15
CASSSAQGASYEQYF
TGTGCCAGCAGCTCGGCACAGGGTGCGAGCTACGAGCAGTACTTC
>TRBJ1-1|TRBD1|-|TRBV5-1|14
CASSWTGGNTEAFF
TGCGCCAGCAGCTGGACAGGGGGGAACACTGAAGCTTTCTTT
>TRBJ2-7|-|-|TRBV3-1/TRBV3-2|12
CASSQEVGEQYF
TGTGCCAGCAGCCAAGAGGTCGGCGAGCAGTACTTC
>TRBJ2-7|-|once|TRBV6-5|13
CASSERGGYEQYF
TGTGCCAGCTCCGAGAGGGGGGGTTACGAGCAGTACTTC
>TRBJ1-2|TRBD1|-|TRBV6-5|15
CASSPSGQGAYGYTF
TGTGCCAGCAGCCCCTCCGGACAGGGGGCGTATGGCTACACCTTC
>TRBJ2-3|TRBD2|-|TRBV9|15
CASSASSGLTDTQYF
TGTGCCAGCAGCGCGTCTAGCGGGCTCACAGATACGCAGTATTTT
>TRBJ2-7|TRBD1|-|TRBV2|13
CASMGQGLDEQYF
TGTGCCTCCATGGGACAGGGTTTAGACGAGCAGTACTTC
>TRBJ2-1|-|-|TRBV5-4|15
CASSPFSNGHNEQFF
TGTGCCAGCAGCCCGTTCTCCAATGGGCACAATGAGCAGTTCTTC
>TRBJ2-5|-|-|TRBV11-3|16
CASSTRDSGPPETQYF
TGTGCCAGCAGCACCCGGGACTCCGGGCCCCCGGAGACCCAGTACTTC
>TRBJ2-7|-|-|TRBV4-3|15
CASSQDRASSYEQYF
TGCGCCAGCAGCCAAGACAGGGCCAGCTCCTACGAGCAGTACTTC
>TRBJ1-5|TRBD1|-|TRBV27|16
CASSLNSQGVNQPQHF
TGTGCCAGCAGTTTAAACTCGCAGGGGGTTAACCAGCCCCAGCATTTT
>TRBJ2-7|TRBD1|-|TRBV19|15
CASSIRDRGNYEQYF
TGTGCCAGTAGTATCCGGGACAGGGGGAACTACGAGCAGTACTTC
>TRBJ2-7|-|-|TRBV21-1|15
CASTKGRRGSDEQYF
TGTGCCAGCACCAAGGGGCGCAGGGGTAGTGACGAGCAGTACTTC
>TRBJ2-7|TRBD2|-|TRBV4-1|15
CASSQAGTSGYEQYF
TGCGCCAGCAGCCAGGCCGGGACTAGCGGTTACGAGCAGTACTTC
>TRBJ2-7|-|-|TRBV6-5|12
CASSRTAYEQYF
TGTGCCAGCAGTCGGACAGCCTACGAGCAGTACTTC
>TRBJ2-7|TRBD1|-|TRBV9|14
CASSRDRGQYEQYF
TGTGCCAGCAGCCGGGACAGGGGGCAATACGAGCAGTACTTC
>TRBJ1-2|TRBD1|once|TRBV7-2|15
CASSLVTGESYGYTF
TGTGCCAGCAGCTTAGTTACAGGGGAGAGCTATGGCTACACCTTC
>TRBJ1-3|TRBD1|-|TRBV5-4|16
CASSVGGQSSGNTIYF
TGTGCCAGCAGCGTGGGGGGACAGAGCTCTGGAAACACCATATATTTT